This TCR beta chain is from a study of blood T cells in healthy people across ages. Points from the study as a whole: Long-lived donors exceeded aged donors in naive CD4+ cells and diversity.

The CDR3 contains 14 residues. Then a second PCR, running roughly 7 to 11 cycles, was carried out with a sample-barcoded 5' primer and a J-beta primer mix. TCRdb ran MiXCR on the 5' RACE reads and lists one entry per CDR3 protein. The sample contains 500,000 to 700,000 distinct CDR3 sequences, roughly 31% of which appear only once. Per sample, extraction of total RNA gave at least 6 micrograms in every case. With regard to this clonotype: Its target is unknown. This could be a read error, since a much larger clone is one nucleotide away.

This sequence joins TRBV21-1 and TRBJ2-5; the listed D gene, TRBD1, was not tested against the DNA. TRBV21-1 is listed as a pseudogene. This receptor was taken from a woman older than 75 in good health. The specimen sequenced was blood. The CDR3 spells CTSIPKGGRETQYF. The CDR3 DNA reads TGTACCAGCATCCCGAAGGGGGGTAGAGAGACCCAGTACTTC.